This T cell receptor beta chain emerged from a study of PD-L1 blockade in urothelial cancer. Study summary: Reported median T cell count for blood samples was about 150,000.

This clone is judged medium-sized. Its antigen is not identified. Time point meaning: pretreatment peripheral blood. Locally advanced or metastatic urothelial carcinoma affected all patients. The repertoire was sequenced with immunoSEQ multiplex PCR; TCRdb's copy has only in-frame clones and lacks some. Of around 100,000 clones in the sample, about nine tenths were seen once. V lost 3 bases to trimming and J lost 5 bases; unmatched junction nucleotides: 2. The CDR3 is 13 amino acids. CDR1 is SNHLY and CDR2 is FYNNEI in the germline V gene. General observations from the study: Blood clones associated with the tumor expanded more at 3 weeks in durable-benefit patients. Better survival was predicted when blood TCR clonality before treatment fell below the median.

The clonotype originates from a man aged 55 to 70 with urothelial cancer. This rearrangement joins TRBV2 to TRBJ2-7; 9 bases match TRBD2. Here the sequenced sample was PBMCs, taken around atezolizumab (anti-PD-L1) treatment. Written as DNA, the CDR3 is TGTGCCAGCAGTGAGCGGGGGGGGAACGAGCAGTACTTC. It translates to CASSERGGNEQYF.